The T cell receptor (beta chain) described here comes from a study of technical replicates of blood from a few donors. This CDR3 contains 12 residues. Trimming took 4 bases from V and 4 from J, leaving 9 bases between them. Germline CDR1 and CDR2: SGHNT and YYREEE (reference sequence). Assay: immunoSEQ multiplex PCR; the TCRdb copy retains only in-frame clones and omits some. The sample consists of roughly 80,000 clones, 85% to 95% of them appearing once. The sequence was collected from a human donor in good health. The sequencing sample was made of T cells isolated from PBMCs. J is TRBJ2-7 and V is TRBV5-4; D gene uncertain. CDR3 region: CASSLLSYEQYF. CDR3 bases: TGTGCCAGCAGCCTACTTAGTTACGAGCAGTACTTC.